The clone carrying this T cell receptor (beta chain) was observed once. Its target is unknown. The sample belongs to a study of blood T cells in healthy people across ages. Findings and caveats of the study: Roughly linear age-related decline in beta diversity appeared, significant by age approximately 41.

The germline gives CDR1 MNHEY, CDR2 SVGAGI. Trimming removed 6 bases at V and 5 bases at J, with 14 bases between. This CDR3 comprises 14 residues. PBMCs numbering at least 6.5 million were isolated per sample. Sample-barcoded 5' priming and a J-beta primer mix drove a second PCR of about 7 to 12 cycles. Each CDR3 protein is one row after TCRdb ran MiXCR on the 5' RACE reads. The sample carries more than 650,000 distinct CDR3 sequences, roughly 20% recorded once. The sequence came from a man in his sixties or seventies in good health. The sequenced sample consisted of blood. The chain is built from TRBV6-5 and TRBJ2-1; no clear D. The CDR3 protein is CASSPGQVDNEQFF. The CDR3, as DNA: TGTGCCAGCAGCCCCGGGCAGGTGGACAATGAGCAGTTCTTC.